A single sample is the source of the 30 T cell receptor beta chains below, sequenced in a study of regulatory T cells in long-lasting Graves disease. As for time point: newly diagnosed GD, antithyroid drugs for less than 3 months. Researchers made the TCR library from RNA that was extracted from PBMCs. Construction of the TCR beta libraries employed iRepertoire HTBI primers in conjunction with Arm-PCR of CDR3 regions. TCRdb re-called the multiplex PCR reads with MiXCR, one entry per CDR3 protein. The sample records some 500,000 distinct CDR3 sequences, about 13% being singletons. The same data also contributed to another study, on T cells in Graves' hyperthyroidism and ophthalmopathy.

The source was peripheral blood mononuclear cells (PBMCs), collected at new diagnosis, from a patient treated with antithyroid drugs. These receptors came from a man aged 30 to 45 with Graves disease.

This clonotype was detected a few times. The J gene is TRBJ2-5, the V gene TRBV4-1, with D possibly TRBD2 on 5 matching bases. This CDR3 comprises 13 residues. From germline, CDR1 is MGHRA and CDR2 YSYEKL. The V end was cut by 4 bases, the J end by 4 bases, with 10 bases between. The CDR3 region is CASSLLDVETQYF. CDR3 bases: TGCGCCAGCAGCCTACTAGACGTAGAGACCCAGTACTTC.

This clonotype was detected only a few times. The genes are TRBV4-1 and TRBJ2-2; D not certain. Germline lookup yields CDR1 MGHRA and CDR2 YSYEKL. With 1 base removed from V and 1 base from J, the gap between germline ends came to 7 bases. The CDR3 is 15 amino acids. The CDR3 DNA reads as TGCGCCAGCAGCCAAGGCCGAGGGAACACCGGGGAGCTGTTTTTT. As protein: CASSQGRGNTGELFF.

This clonotype has only a few counts. The chain recombines TRBV30 with TRBJ2-3, with D hard to call. Germline V gene data show CDR1 as GTSNPN and CDR2 as SVGIG (reference sequence). V dropped 2 bases and J dropped 1 base, with 10 bases sitting between them. This CDR3 region has 14 residues. The CDR3 DNA sequence: TGTGCCTGGAGTTTCGGCGGCGGCACAGATACGCAGTATTTT. Protein: CAWSFGGGTDTQYF. The whole variable domain, remainder taken from reference TRBV30 and TRBJ2-3, is SQTIHQWPATLVQPVGSPLSLECTVEGTSNPNLYWYRQAAGRGLQLLFYSVGIGQISSEVPQNLSASRPQDRQFILSSKKLLLSDSGFYLCAWSFGGGTDTQYFGPGTRLTVL.

The sample holds a few counts of this clonotype. At one boundary the junction diverges from the germline segment, which might be a read error. V is TRBV19 and J is TRBJ2-3; perhaps TRBD2 as D (6 bases). Germline V gives CDR1 LNHDA, CDR2 SQIVND (reference sequence). CDR3 size: 14 residues. The CDR3 DNA is TGTGCCAATAGTATCCTACCAGCGGGAGATACGCAGTATTTT. It encodes CANSILPAGDTQYF.

In this sample, this clonotype turned up a few times. The CDR3 sequence: CASSLRRQGSNQPQHF. CDR3 in DNA: TGTGCCAGCAGTTTACGGAGACAGGGTAGCAATCAGCCCCAGCATTTT. V is TRBV12-3 or TRBV12-4 and J is TRBJ1-5, with TRBD1 matching over 7 bases. The trim removed 2 bases at V and 0 bases at J, leaving 4 bases unmatched. The CDR3 loop spans 16 amino acids.

This clonotype was counted at least ten times. The V call is TRBV27, the J call TRBJ2-5; 10 positions match TRBD1. V lost 2 bases to trimming and J lost 3 bases; unmatched junction nucleotides: 6. The CDR3 loop spans 16 amino acids. Germline V gene lookup returns CDR1 MNHEY and CDR2 SMNVEV (reference sequence). CDR3 nucleotides: TGTGCCAGCAGTTTAATTGGGACAGGGGAGGAAGAGACCCAGTACTTC. Encoded protein: CASSLIGTGEEETQYF.

This clonotype was counted ten times or more. The chain employs TRBV11-3 and TRBJ2-5; 7 bases agree with TRBD2. The CDR3 has 16 residues. Losses at the gene ends were 1 base for V and 0 bases for J; bases not matched to a gene: 5. Germline V gives CDR1 SGHNT, CDR2 YENEEA. The DNA of the CDR3 is TGTGCCAGCAGCTTAGGTCCCGGACTAGACCAAGAGACCCAGTACTTC. Protein product: CASSLGPGLDQETQYF.

The chain employs TRBV6-4 and TRBJ2-1; no clear D. The CDR3 has 13 residues. Germline V gives CDR1 MRHNA, CDR2 SNTAGT. V lost 2 bases, J lost 7 bases, and 9 bases lay in between. The CDR3 protein is CASSDPRRNEQFF. The CDR3 coding sequence is TGTGCCAGCAGTGACCCCCGCAGGAATGAGCAGTTCTTC.

This clonotype has a count of ten or more. The chain combines TRBV20-1 with TRBJ2-5; 7 bases fit TRBD1. Germline CDR1 and CDR2: DFQATT and SNEGSKA (reference sequence). V trimming: 6 bases; J trimming: 3 bases; junction bases outside the gene matches: 7. This CDR3 has 13 amino acids. This chain's CDR3 is CSAPRQGKETQYF. CDR3 coding DNA: TGCAGTGCACCCAGACAGGGTAAAGAGACCCAGTACTTC.

This clonotype was counted only a few times. V is TRBV27 and J is TRBJ2-1; 8 nucleotides line up with TRBD2. This CDR3 is 14 amino acids long. After removal of 6 bases from V and 2 bases from J, the junction contained 3 bases not matched to a gene. Per the germline V gene, CDR1 is MNHEY and CDR2 is SMNVEV (reference sequence). This chain's CDR3 is CASRLADTYNEQFF. CDR3 in DNA: TGTGCCAGCAGACTAGCGGATACCTACAATGAGCAGTTCTTC.

This clonotype came up a few times. The rearrangement links TRBV4-1 to TRBJ2-3, with 7 bases fitting TRBD2. CDR1 is MGHRA, CDR2 YSYEKL, per germline. The CDR3 sequence is 16 residues long. The V segment lost 0 bases and the J segment 0 bases; nucleotides outside the gene matches: 3. Here the CDR3 reads CASSQEFSGSTDTQYF. As DNA, the CDR3 is TGCGCCAGCAGCCAAGAGTTTAGCGGGAGCACAGATACGCAGTATTTT.

Notes on this clonotype: One end of the junction does not line up with germline, which may come from a read error. The V gene is TRBV19, the J gene TRBJ1-4, with TRBD1 matching over 7 bases. The CDR3 is 14 residues long. Per the germline V gene, CDR1 is LNHDA and CDR2 is SQIVND (reference sequence). CDR3 in amino acids: CASSIGGRNEKLFF. The CDR3 coding sequence is TGTGCCAGTAGCATAGGGGGCCGTAATGAAAAACTGTTTTTT.

The sample holds a few counts of this clonotype. The chain employs TRBV6-1 and TRBJ2-7; 7 nucleotides align to TRBD1. This CDR3 is 15 amino acids long. After removal of 5 bases from V and 0 bases from J, the junction contained 7 bases not matched to a gene. CDR1 MNHNS and CDR2 SASEGT come from the germline V gene. CDR3 DNA: TGTGCCAGCAGTAACCCCAGGACAGGCTCCTACGAGCAGTACTTC. Translation: CASSNPRTGSYEQYF.

Many counts were recorded for this clonotype. The chain uses TRBV9 and TRBJ2-7; 8 bases match TRBD2. The CDR3 is 14 amino acids. Germline trimming cut 4 bases from V and 3 bases from J; bases unmatched to any gene: 6. Germline V gene data show CDR1 as SGDLS and CDR2 as YYNGEE. CDR3 bases: TGTGCCAGCAGCCCCGGGGGGGGGATCTACGAGCAGTACTTC. Protein: CASSPGGGIYEQYF.

The chain employs TRBV4-1 and TRBJ1-1, with TRBD1 identical over 7 bases. Germline V gene data show CDR1 as MGHRA and CDR2 as YSYEKL. V shed 0 bases and J 1 base; nucleotides not matched to a gene: 5. CDR3 length: 16 amino acids. The CDR3 sequence: CASSQDGDSRNTEAFF. The CDR3 DNA sequence: TGCGCCAGCAGCCAAGATGGGGACAGTCGGAACACTGAAGCTTTCTTT.

There are many counts of this clonotype. V usage is TRBV18 and J usage is TRBJ2-3; D is possibly TRBD1 (6 bases). This CDR3 comprises 15 residues. Trimming stripped 3 bases from V and 3 bases from J, with 13 bases between. Germline CDR1 reads KGHSH; CDR2 reads LQKENI. The CDR3 spells CASSPLGTITDTQYF. The CDR3, as DNA: TGTGCCAGCTCACCGCTAGGGACAATTACAGATACGCAGTATTTT.

In its sample, this clonotype was seen many times. As DNA, the CDR3 is TGCGCCAGCAGCTTGAAGGATACGCAGTATTTT. As protein: CASSLKDTQYF. The gene calls are TRBV5-1 and TRBJ2-3; unclear D gene. CDR1 and CDR2 from the germline V gene are SGHRS and YFSETQ. Trimming cost V 1 base and J 6 bases, with 3 bases left between them. The CDR3 is 11 residues long.

This clonotype turned up a few times. The V and J genes are TRBV5-6 and TRBJ2-5, with D tentatively TRBD1 (6 bases). V was shortened by 7 bases and J by 4 bases, with 20 bases between the two germline ends. This CDR3 has 15 residues. Per germline, CDR1 SGHDT and CDR2 YYEEEE. CDR3 nucleotides: TGTGCCAGCCGTACCCAGGGGAGTAGGGGAGAGACCCAGTACTTC. Protein: CASRTQGSRGETQYF.

This rearrangement joins TRBV20-1 to TRBJ2-7; 8 nucleotides agree with TRBD2. This CDR3 is built from 16 residues. Germline CDR1 and CDR2: DFQATT and SNEGSKA (reference sequence). V was clipped by 0 bases and J by 1 base; unmatched bases: 8. The CDR3 nucleotides are TGCAGTGCTAGAGATTTCCAGCGGGAGTGGTCCTACGAGCAGTACTTC. Its protein product is CSARDFQREWSYEQYF.

Comments on this clonotype: Given a much more abundant clone one base away, this may be a read error. The rearrangement joins TRBV24-1 to TRBJ2-7; 8 bases are a match to TRBD1. With 3 bases clipped from V and 6 bases from J, the junction kept 9 bases outside the gene matches. CDR1 and CDR2 (germline): KGHDR, SFDVKD. This CDR3 comprises 15 residues. The CDR3 DNA reads TGTGCCACCAGTGATAATGGACAGGGACGGCGCGAGCAGTACTTC. Amino acid sequence: CATSDNGQGRREQYF.

This clonotype was counted at least ten times. The J gene is TRBJ1-1, the V gene TRBV7-9, with a weak D call TRBD1 (6 bases). This CDR3 contains 15 residues. The germline V and J ends were trimmed by 3 bases and 4 bases, with 15 bases remaining between them. In germline, CDR1 is SEHNR, CDR2 FQNEAQ (reference sequence). CDR3 coding DNA: TGTGCCAGCAGCTTGTATGGGGGCGCGGGCACTGAAGCTTTCTTT. It is translated as CASSLYGGAGTEAFF.

V and J are TRBV30 and TRBJ2-5; 8 bases are shared with TRBD2. This CDR3 comprises 15 residues. The V segment lost 0 bases and the J segment 4 bases; nucleotides outside the gene matches: 7. The germline gives CDR1 GTSNPN, CDR2 SVGIG (reference sequence). This CDR3 is CAWSVFPGLAETQYF. CDR3 in DNA: TGTGCCTGGAGTGTATTTCCCGGACTAGCAGAGACCCAGTACTTC.

This clonotype has a count of ten or more. In DNA, the CDR3 is TGTGCCAGCAGTTTAGACCGGGGCCCGGGCACCGGGGAGCTGTTTTTT. Translation: CASSLDRGPGTGELFF. V and J are TRBV12-3 or TRBV12-4 and TRBJ2-2, with D perhaps matching TRBD1 or TRBD2 (5 bases each). Trimming cost V 1 base and J 4 bases, with 13 bases left between them. This CDR3 has 16 amino acids.

This clonotype has more than one count but fewer than ten. The rearrangement links TRBV19 to TRBJ1-4; D not resolved. Trimming removed 3 bases at V and 0 bases at J, with 14 bases between. This CDR3 contains 17 residues. CDR1 and CDR2 from the germline V gene are LNHDA and SQIVND (reference sequence). The CDR3 region is CASSIGASVATNEKLFF. CDR3 coding DNA: TGTGCCAGTAGTATCGGAGCGTCCGTCGCAACTAATGAAAAACTGTTTTTT.

This clonotype occurred once. This sequence joins TRBV5-5 and TRBJ1-5; the D is unclear. Germline V gene data show CDR1 as SGHKS and CDR2 as YYEKEE (reference sequence). The length of the CDR3 is 14 residues. Trimming left V 1 base short and J 3 bases short, with 8 bases between. The CDR3 coding sequence is TGTGCCAGCAGCTTGAGAACAGACAATCAGCCCCAGCATTTT. Its protein is CASSLRTDNQPQHF.

This clonotype was picked up many times. The CDR3, as DNA: TGTGCCAGCAGCTTAGTCCCGCGGGGAGGGAGCACAGATACGCAGTATTTT. The encoded protein is CASSLVPRGGSTDTQYF. The gene calls are TRBV7-9 and TRBJ2-3; TRBD2 matches at 7 bases. Losses at the gene ends were 1 base for V and 0 bases for J; bases not matched to a gene: 7. Germline values: CDR1 SEHNR, CDR2 FQNEAQ (reference sequence). The CDR3 spans 17 residues.

This clonotype was seen repeatedly, ten times or more. CDR3 in amino acids: CASSFKPGLNYGYTF. DNA for the CDR3: TGTGCCAGCAGCTTTAAACCGGGACTCAACTATGGCTACACCTTC. This chain joins TRBV11-2 and TRBJ1-2, with D perhaps matching TRBD1 (5 bases). The length of the CDR3 is 15 residues. Germline CDR1 is SGHAT and CDR2 is FQNNGV. Trimming removed 3 bases from V and 2 bases from J, with 13 bases in between.

This sequence joins TRBV5-4 and TRBJ2-4; maybe TRBD2 (6 bases). Trimming left V 0 bases short and J 0 bases short, with 10 bases between. This CDR3 contains 16 residues. Per germline, CDR1 SGHNT and CDR2 YYREEE (reference sequence). The CDR3 here is CASSLGGVLAKNIQYF. In DNA, the CDR3 is TGTGCCAGCAGCTTGGGCGGGGTACTAGCCAAAAACATTCAGTACTTC.

This clonotype was picked up many times. The rearrangement uses TRBV29-1 and TRBJ1-1; D not certain. Deletions cut 3 bases from V and 1 base from J, with 6 bases between. Germline V gene data show CDR1 as SQVTM and CDR2 as ANQGSEA. CDR3 length: 12 amino acids. CDR3 DNA: TGCAGCGTTGATTTGACGAACACTGAAGCTTTCTTT. Amino acids: CSVDLTNTEAFF.

This clonotype has a handful of counts. V usage is TRBV6-1 and J usage is TRBJ1-4, with 8 bases matching TRBD1. CDR1 and CDR2 (germline): MNHNS, SASEGT. The CDR3 has 14 amino acids. V lost 8 bases, J lost 7 bases, and 9 bases stayed unmatched. CDR3 sequence: CASHTGGYSEKLFF. CDR3 coding DNA: TGTGCCAGCCACACAGGGGGATATAGTGAAAAACTGTTTTTT.